Listed below are T cell receptor beta chains from one sample, sequenced in a study of blood T cell repertoires in COVID-19. TCRdb's copy holds only in-frame clones and misses some; the assay was immunoSEQ multiplex PCR. Among roughly 120,000 clones listed, about 86% were seen once. Specimen: peripheral blood. These receptors were collected from a woman in her forties or fifties with active or convalescent COVID-19. The CDR3 runs from the conserved cysteine through the conserved F or W. The order of the fields is CDR3 length, J gene, D gene, V gene, clone size, CDR3 protein, CDR3 DNA. A D gene is named only where the DNA matches it firmly. Clone size appears in some rows only: once, few, many, or a class for an expanded clone.

length: 17; J: TRBJ2-7; D: TRBD2; V: TRBV14; size: -; CDR3: CTSSHTMAGGPRDEQYF; DNA: TGTACCAGCAGTCATACCATGGCGGGAGGGCCTCGGGACGAGCAGTACTTC
length: 12; J: TRBJ1-4; D: -; V: TRBV28; size: -; CDR3: CASSLQAEKLFF; DNA: TGTGCCAGCAGTTTACAGGCCGAAAAACTGTTTTTT
length: 17; J: TRBJ2-2; D: TRBD2; V: TRBV4-1; size: once; CDR3: CASSQDPTGGNTGELFF; DNA: TGCGCCAGCAGCCAAGATCCAACGGGAGGAAACACCGGGGAGCTGTTTTTT
length: 15; J: TRBJ2-5; D: -; V: TRBV6-2/TRBV6-3; size: -; CDR3: CASSYQRGRGETQYF; DNA: TGTGCCAGCAGTTACCAGAGGGGGCGGGGAGAGACCCAGTACTTC
length: 14; J: TRBJ1-2; D: TRBD1; V: TRBV5-4; size: -; CDR3: CASNRRGRGEGYTF; DNA: TGTGCCAGCAACCGCAGGGGGCGCGGAGAAGGCTACACCTTC
length: 16; J: TRBJ1-5; D: -; V: TRBV28; size: -; CDR3: CASSPPRQYSNQPQHF; DNA: TGTGCCAGCAGTCCCCCAAGACAGTATAGCAATCAGCCCCAGCATTTT
length: 15; J: TRBJ2-1; D: TRBD2; V: TRBV2; size: -; CDR3: CASSESSGVYNEQFF; DNA: TGTGCCAGCAGCGAGTCTAGCGGGGTCTACAATGAGCAGTTCTTC
length: 15; J: TRBJ2-7; D: TRBD2; V: TRBV29-1; size: -; CDR3: CSVGVAGGPSYEQYF; DNA: TGCAGCGTGGGGGTAGCGGGAGGGCCTAGTTACGAGCAGTACTTC
length: 14; J: TRBJ1-4; D: -; V: TRBV3-1/TRBV3-2; size: -; CDR3: CASSQAQINEKLFF; DNA: TGTGCCAGCAGCCAAGCACAGATTAATGAAAAACTGTTTTTT
length: 16; J: TRBJ2-5; D: TRBD1; V: TRBV6-2/TRBV6-3; size: once; CDR3: CASSYSKGTVQETQYF; DNA: TGTGCCAGCAGTTACTCGAAGGGGACAGTTCAAGAGACCCAGTACTTC
length: 13; J: TRBJ2-3; D: -; V: TRBV24-1; size: -; CDR3: CAAGGQSTDTQYF; DNA: TGTGCCGCCGGGGGACAGAGCACAGATACGCAGTATTTT
length: 16; J: TRBJ2-3; D: -; V: TRBV6-6; size: -; CDR3: CASLGGWSPSTDTQYF; DNA: TGTGCCAGCCTAGGTGGTTGGAGTCCTAGCACAGATACGCAGTATTTT
length: 15; J: TRBJ2-7; D: -; V: TRBV18; size: -; CDR3: CASSSDRAHDYEQYF; DNA: TGTGCCAGCTCATCGGACAGAGCGCACGACTACGAGCAGTACTTC
length: 12; J: TRBJ2-3; D: -; V: TRBV6-2/TRBV6-3; size: -; CDR3: CASSLPVDTQYF; DNA: TGTGCCAGCAGTCTTCCGGTCGATACGCAGTATTTT
length: 16; J: TRBJ2-2; D: -; V: TRBV11-3; size: -; CDR3: CASSLSGMINTGELFF; DNA: TGTGCCAGCAGCTTATCAGGAATGATAAACACCGGGGAGCTGTTTTTT
length: 12; J: TRBJ1-1; D: -; V: TRBV6-6; size: -; CDR3: CASSYGLSEAFF; DNA: TGTGCCAGCAGTTACGGGCTCTCTGAAGCTTTCTTT
length: 13; J: TRBJ2-1; D: -; V: TRBV29-1; size: -; CDR3: CSVAGTNYNEQFF; DNA: TGCAGCGTTGCCGGGACAAACTACAATGAGCAGTTCTTC
length: 16; J: TRBJ2-5; D: TRBD1; V: TRBV11-2; size: -; CDR3: CASNDRGRDRKETQYF; DNA: TGTGCCAGCAACGACAGGGGGCGCGACCGGAAAGAGACCCAGTACTTC
length: 12; J: TRBJ1-1; D: TRBD1; V: TRBV5-4; size: -; CDR3: CASNQQGAEAFF; DNA: TGTGCCAGCAACCAACAGGGGGCAGAAGCTTTCTTT
length: 12; J: TRBJ1-6; D: -; V: TRBV27; size: -; CDR3: CASRGLNSPLHF; DNA: TGTGCCAGCAGGGGGCTTAATTCACCCCTCCACTTT
length: 15; J: TRBJ2-7; D: -; V: TRBV5-6; size: once; CDR3: CASSLMGTLSYEQYF; DNA: TGTGCCAGCAGCTTGATGGGGACTCTTTCCTACGAGCAGTACTTC
length: 16; J: TRBJ2-2; D: -; V: TRBV24-1; size: -; CDR3: CATSGTGIDSAGELFF; DNA: TGTGCCACCAGTGGTACAGGGATAGACTCCGCCGGGGAGCTGTTTTTT
length: 14; J: TRBJ2-1; D: -; V: TRBV2; size: -; CDR3: CASRRDSSYNEQFF; DNA: TGTGCCAGCAGAAGGGACTCCTCCTACAATGAGCAGTTCTTC
length: 19; J: TRBJ2-3; D: -; V: TRBV7-9; size: -; CDR3: CASSLQGLFSGPSTDTQYF; DNA: TGTGCCAGCAGCTTACAGGGTTTGTTTAGCGGACCTAGCACAGATACGCAGTATTTT
length: 10; J: TRBJ2-7; D: -; V: TRBV29-1; size: -; CDR3: CSVEAGEQYF; DNA: TGCAGCGTCGAAGCGGGCGAGCAGTACTTC
length: 14; J: TRBJ2-7; D: TRBD2; V: TRBV3-1/TRBV3-2; size: -; CDR3: CASTRLAGAYEQYF; DNA: TGTGCCAGCACGAGACTAGCGGGCGCCTACGAGCAGTACTTC
length: 15; J: TRBJ2-4; D: TRBD1; V: TRBV5-1; size: -; CDR3: CASSSRQGVGNIQYF; DNA: TGCGCCAGCAGCTCACGACAGGGCGTGGGAAACATTCAGTACTTC
length: 14; J: TRBJ1-5; D: TRBD1; V: TRBV3-1/TRBV3-2; size: few; CDR3: CASSQGTGNQPQHF; DNA: TGTGCCAGCAGCCAAGGGACAGGGAATCAGCCCCAGCATTTT
length: 19; J: TRBJ1-3; D: -; V: TRBV21-1; size: -; CDR3: CASSPRYRRDRVSGNTIYF; DNA: TGTGCCAGCAGCCCTCGATACCGTCGGGACAGGGTGAGTGGAAACACCATATATTTT
length: 11; J: TRBJ2-7; D: -; V: TRBV28; size: -; CDR3: CASSLGLAQYF; DNA: TGTGCCAGCAGTCTAGGCCTAGCACAGTACTTC
length: 12; J: TRBJ2-7; D: -; V: TRBV6-2/TRBV6-3; size: -; CDR3: CASSSLPHEQYF; DNA: TGTGCCAGCAGTTCCCTTCCCCACGAGCAGTACTTC
length: 14; J: TRBJ1-3; D: TRBD1; V: TRBV19; size: once; CDR3: CASRRQGSGNTIYF; DNA: TGTGCCAGTAGGAGACAGGGCTCTGGAAACACCATATATTTT
length: 16; J: TRBJ2-1; D: TRBD2; V: TRBV10-3; size: -; CDR3: CAISGGGLALGNEQFF; DNA: TGTGCCATCAGTGGAGGGGGACTAGCGTTGGGCAATGAGCAGTTCTTC
length: 15; J: TRBJ2-5; D: -; V: TRBV5-4; size: -; CDR3: CASSRAGRNEETQYF; DNA: TGTGCCAGCAGCCGGGCGGGACGCAATGAAGAGACCCAGTACTTC
length: 15; J: TRBJ1-6; D: -; V: TRBV11-2; size: -; CDR3: CASSLDPGRGSPLHF; DNA: TGTGCCAGCAGCTTAGATCCCGGGCGGGGTTCACCCCTCCACTTT
length: 13; J: TRBJ2-2; D: -; V: TRBV5-1; size: -; CDR3: CASSFTSTGELFF; DNA: TGCGCCAGCAGCTTCACTAGTACCGGGGAGCTGTTTTTT
length: 18; J: TRBJ2-3; D: TRBD1; V: TRBV6-2/TRBV6-3; size: -; CDR3: CASSYRWDRVVATDTQYF; DNA: TGTGCCAGCAGTTACCGCTGGGACAGGGTAGTGGCCACAGATACGCAGTATTTT
length: 13; J: TRBJ2-7; D: -; V: TRBV4-2; size: -; CDR3: CASSQVGSYEQYF; DNA: TGTGCCAGCAGCCAAGTTGGGAGCTACGAGCAGTACTTC
length: 14; J: TRBJ2-1; D: -; V: TRBV18; size: few; CDR3: CASSPPGGVNEQFF; DNA: TGTGCCAGCTCCCCTCCAGGAGGAGTCAATGAGCAGTTCTTC
length: 13; J: TRBJ1-1; D: -; V: TRBV11-3; size: -; CDR3: CASSLVGGTEAFF; DNA: TGTGCCAGCAGCTTAGTGGGGGGTACTGAAGCTTTCTTT
length: 16; J: TRBJ2-7; D: -; V: TRBV27; size: -; CDR3: CASSSFDRSGSYEQYF; DNA: TGTGCCAGCAGTTCCTTTGACAGGTCCGGCTCCTACGAGCAGTACTTC
length: 17; J: TRBJ2-1; D: TRBD2; V: TRBV28; size: once; CDR3: CASTSSGERESYNEQFF; DNA: TGTGCCAGCACTTCATCGGGAGAGCGGGAGTCCTACAATGAGCAGTTCTTC
length: 15; J: TRBJ2-7; D: -; V: TRBV29-1; size: -; CDR3: CRPNVGPIFSYEQYF; DNA: TGCAGACCGAATGTGGGGCCTATCTTTTCCTACGAGCAGTACTTC
length: 15; J: TRBJ2-1; D: -; V: TRBV5-6; size: -; CDR3: CASSLFGVRVNEQFF; DNA: TGTGCCAGCAGCTTGTTTGGGGTCAGGGTTAATGAGCAGTTCTTC
length: 15; J: TRBJ2-1; D: -; V: TRBV28; size: -; CDR3: CASSLIRVSYNEQFF; DNA: TGTGCCAGCAGTTTAATCAGGGTCTCCTACAATGAGCAGTTCTTC
length: 14; J: TRBJ2-7; D: TRBD1; V: TRBV15; size: -; CDR3: CATAPDRGIDEQYF; DNA: TGTGCCACCGCCCCGGACAGGGGTATTGACGAGCAGTACTTC
length: 19; J: TRBJ2-4; D: -; V: TRBV10-1; size: -; CDR3: CASSESVTTKRLAKNIQYF; DNA: TGCGCCAGCAGTGAGTCGGTAACAACCAAGCGCCTAGCCAAAAACATTCAGTACTTC
length: 12; J: TRBJ1-6; D: -; V: TRBV2; size: -; CDR3: CASSDQAPPLHF; DNA: TGTGCCAGCAGTGATCAGGCTCCACCCCTCCACTTT
length: 12; J: TRBJ2-2; D: -; V: TRBV25-1; size: once; CDR3: CASSQGFGELFF; DNA: TGTGCCAGCAGTCAGGGGTTCGGGGAGCTGTTTTTT
length: 16; J: TRBJ2-5; D: -; V: TRBV3-1/TRBV3-2; size: -; CDR3: CASSQGTALTQETQYF; DNA: TGTGCCAGCAGCCAAGGCACCGCTTTAACACAAGAGACCCAGTACTTC
length: 11; J: TRBJ2-7; D: TRBD1; V: TRBV20-1; size: -; CDR3: CSGQGAYEQYF; DNA: TGCAGTGGACAGGGGGCCTACGAGCAGTACTTC
length: 12; J: TRBJ1-1; D: -; V: TRBV5-5; size: -; CDR3: CASSLGSTEAFF; DNA: TGTGCCAGCAGCTTGGGGAGCACTGAAGCTTTCTTT
length: 16; J: TRBJ2-2; D: -; V: TRBV28; size: -; CDR3: CASSLFPGMNTGELFF; DNA: TGTGCCAGCAGTTTATTTCCAGGGATGAACACCGGGGAGCTGTTTTTT
length: 15; J: TRBJ1-1; D: TRBD1; V: TRBV2; size: -; CDR3: CASINQTGSFTEAFF; DNA: TGTGCCAGCATTAATCAGACAGGGAGTTTCACTGAAGCTTTCTTT
length: 13; J: TRBJ2-1; D: TRBD2; V: TRBV9; size: -; CDR3: CASSHGRSNEQFF; DNA: TGTGCCAGCAGCCACGGGAGGTCCAATGAGCAGTTCTTC
length: 15; J: TRBJ2-1; D: TRBD2; V: TRBV19; size: -; CDR3: CASRKGTSGINEQFF; DNA: TGTGCCAGTAGAAAGGGGACTAGCGGGATTAATGAGCAGTTCTTC
length: 15; J: TRBJ2-2; D: TRBD1; V: TRBV7-7; size: -; CDR3: CASSLRTGGTGELFF; DNA: TGTGCTAGCAGCTTGCGGACAGGGGGTACCGGGGAGCTGTTTTTT
length: 17; J: TRBJ1-6; D: TRBD1; V: TRBV10-3; size: -; CDR3: CAISGPTDRGTNSPLHF; DNA: TGTGCCATCAGTGGCCCTACTGACAGGGGAACGAATTCACCCCTCCACTTT